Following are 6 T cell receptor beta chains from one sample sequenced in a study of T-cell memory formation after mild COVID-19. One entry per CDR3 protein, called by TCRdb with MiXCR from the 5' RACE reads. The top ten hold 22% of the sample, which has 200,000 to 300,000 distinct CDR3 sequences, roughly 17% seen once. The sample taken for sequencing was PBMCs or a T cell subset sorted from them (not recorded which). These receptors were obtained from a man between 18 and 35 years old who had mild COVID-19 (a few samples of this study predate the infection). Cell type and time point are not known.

CDR3 coding DNA: TGTGCCACCAGTGAAGGGACACAATCATACTATGGCTACACCTTC. Amino acids: CATSEGTQSYYGYTF. The chain links TRBV24-1 to TRBJ1-2, with a tentative D call TRBD1 (6 bases). The V end lost 4 bases, the J end lost 3 bases, and 14 bases lay between the germline ends. The CDR3 spans 15 residues. In germline, CDR1 is KGHDR, CDR2 SFDVKD.

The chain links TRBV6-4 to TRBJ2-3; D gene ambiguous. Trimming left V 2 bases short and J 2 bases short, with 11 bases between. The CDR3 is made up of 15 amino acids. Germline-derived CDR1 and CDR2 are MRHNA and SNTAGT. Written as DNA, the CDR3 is TGTGCCAGCAGTGACGAGGTAGCCTCCACAGATACGCAGTATTTT. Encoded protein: CASSDEVASTDTQYF.

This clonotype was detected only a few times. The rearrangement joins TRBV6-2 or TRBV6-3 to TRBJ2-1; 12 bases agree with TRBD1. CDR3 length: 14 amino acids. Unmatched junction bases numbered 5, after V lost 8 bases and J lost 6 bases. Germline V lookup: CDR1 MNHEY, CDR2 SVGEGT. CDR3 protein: CASYRDRGLNEQFF. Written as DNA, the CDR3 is TGTGCCAGCTACCGGGACAGGGGGCTCAATGAGCAGTTCTTC.

CDR3 nucleotide sequence: TGTGCCAGCAGCTTAGATGACAGGGCGAACACTGAAGCTTTCTTT. It specifies CASSLDDRANTEAFF. The rearrangement joins TRBV7-2 to TRBJ1-1; 7 nucleotides line up with TRBD1. J gave up 1 base and V 1 base, and 3 bases lay outside the gene matches. Germline CDR1 SGHTA, CDR2 FQGNSA. This CDR3 has 15 amino acids.

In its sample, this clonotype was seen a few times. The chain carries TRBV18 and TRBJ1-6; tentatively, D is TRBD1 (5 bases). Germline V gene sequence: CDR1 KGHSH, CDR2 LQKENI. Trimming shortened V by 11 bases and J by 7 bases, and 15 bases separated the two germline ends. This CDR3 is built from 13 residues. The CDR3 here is CASRGSENSPLHF. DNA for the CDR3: TGTGCCTCGCGGGGCTCCGAGAATTCACCCCTCCACTTT. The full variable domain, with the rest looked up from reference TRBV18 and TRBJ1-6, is NAGVMQNPRHLVRRRGQEARLRCSPMKGHSHVYWYRQLPEEGLKFMVYLQKENIIDESGMPKERFSAEFPKEGPSILRIQQVVRGDSAAYFCASRGSENSPLHFGNGTRLTVT.

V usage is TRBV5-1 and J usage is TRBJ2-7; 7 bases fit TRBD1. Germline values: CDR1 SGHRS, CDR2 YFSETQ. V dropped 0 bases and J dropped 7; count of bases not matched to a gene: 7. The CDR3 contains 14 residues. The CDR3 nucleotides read TGCGCCAGCAGCTTGGGGGACAGCTCCGTAGAGCAGTACTTC. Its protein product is CASSLGDSSVEQYF. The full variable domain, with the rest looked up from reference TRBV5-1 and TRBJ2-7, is KAGVTQTPRYLIKTRGQQVTLSCSPISGHRSVSWYQQTPGQGLQFLFEYFSETQRNKGNFPGRFSGRQFSNSRSEMNVSTLELGDSALYLCASSLGDSSVEQYFGPGTRLTVT.